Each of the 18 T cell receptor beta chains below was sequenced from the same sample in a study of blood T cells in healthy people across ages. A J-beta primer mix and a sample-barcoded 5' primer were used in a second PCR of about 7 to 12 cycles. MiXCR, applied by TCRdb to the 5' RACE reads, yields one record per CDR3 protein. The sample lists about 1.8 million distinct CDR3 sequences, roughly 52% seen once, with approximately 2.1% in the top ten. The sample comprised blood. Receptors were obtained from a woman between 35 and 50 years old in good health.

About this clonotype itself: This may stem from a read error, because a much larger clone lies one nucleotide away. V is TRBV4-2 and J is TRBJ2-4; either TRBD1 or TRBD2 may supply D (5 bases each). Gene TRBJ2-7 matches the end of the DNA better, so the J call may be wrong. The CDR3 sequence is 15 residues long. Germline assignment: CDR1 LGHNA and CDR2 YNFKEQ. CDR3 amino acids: CASSQDCRESYEQYF. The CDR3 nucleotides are TGTGCCAGCAGCCAAGATTGCAGGGAGTCCTACGAGCAGTACTTC.

CDR3 bases: TGTGCCAGTCGGTTGGCAGGGGGGAGCGACTATGGCTACACCTTC. Translated: CASRLAGGSDYGYTF. The J gene is TRBJ1-2, the V gene TRBV19; the match to TRBD1 covers 7 bases. Unmatched junction bases numbered 12, after V lost 8 bases and J lost 3 bases. CDR1 is LNHDA, CDR2 SQIVND, per germline (reference sequence). The CDR3 sequence is 15 residues long.

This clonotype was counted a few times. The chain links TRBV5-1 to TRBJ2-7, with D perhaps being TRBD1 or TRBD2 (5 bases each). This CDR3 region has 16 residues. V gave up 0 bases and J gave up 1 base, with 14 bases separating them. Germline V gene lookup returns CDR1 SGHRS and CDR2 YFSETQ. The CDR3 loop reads CASSLGTGTRSYEQYF. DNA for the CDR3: TGCGCCAGCAGCTTGGGGACGGGGACGAGGTCCTACGAGCAGTACTTC.

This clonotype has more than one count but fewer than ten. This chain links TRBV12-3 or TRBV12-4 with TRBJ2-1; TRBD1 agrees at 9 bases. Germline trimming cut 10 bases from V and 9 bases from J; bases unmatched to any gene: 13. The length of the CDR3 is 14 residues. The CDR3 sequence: CATLGRDRVGEQFF. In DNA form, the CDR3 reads TGTGCCACCCTTGGACGGGACAGGGTGGGTGAGCAGTTCTTC.

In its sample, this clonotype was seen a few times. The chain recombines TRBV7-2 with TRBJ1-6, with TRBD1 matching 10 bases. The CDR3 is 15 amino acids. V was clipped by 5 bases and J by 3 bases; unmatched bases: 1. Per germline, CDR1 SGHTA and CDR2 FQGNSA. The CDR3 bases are TGTGCCAGCAGCCGGGACAGGGGCTATAATTCACCCCTCCACTTT. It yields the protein CASSRDRGYNSPLHF.

This CDR3 is CASSQGRSSSYNEQFF. Written as DNA, the CDR3 is TGTGCCAGCAGCCAAGGACGTTCGAGCTCCTACAATGAGCAGTTCTTC. The genes are TRBV14 and TRBJ2-1; D is unresolved. Trimming took 1 base from V and 0 from J, leaving 10 bases between them. This CDR3 is 16 amino acids long. The V gene's germline CDR1 is SGHDN and CDR2 FVKESK.

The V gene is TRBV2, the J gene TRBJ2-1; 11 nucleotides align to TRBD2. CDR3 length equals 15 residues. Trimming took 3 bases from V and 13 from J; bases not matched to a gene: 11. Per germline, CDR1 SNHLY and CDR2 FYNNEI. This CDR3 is CASSDSGTSGETQFF. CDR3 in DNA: TGTGCCAGCAGTGATTCCGGGACTAGCGGAGAGACCCAGTTCTTC.

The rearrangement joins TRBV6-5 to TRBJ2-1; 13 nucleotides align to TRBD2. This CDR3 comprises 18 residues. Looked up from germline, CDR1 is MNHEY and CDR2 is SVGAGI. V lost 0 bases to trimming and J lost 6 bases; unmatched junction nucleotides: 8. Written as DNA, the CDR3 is TGTGCCAGCAGTTACTCAGCCCCCGGGACTAGCGGGGTCAATGAGCAGTTCTTC. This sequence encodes CASSYSAPGTSGVNEQFF.

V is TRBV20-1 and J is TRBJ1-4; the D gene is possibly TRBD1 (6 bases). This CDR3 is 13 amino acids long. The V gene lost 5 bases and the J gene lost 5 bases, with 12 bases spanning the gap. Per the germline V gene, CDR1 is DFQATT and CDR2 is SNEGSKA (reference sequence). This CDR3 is CSAPQGLNEKLFF. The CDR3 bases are TGCAGTGCTCCCCAGGGGTTGAATGAAAAACTGTTTTTT.

The CDR3 sequence: CASSEVVPGTSGGATDTQYF. CDR3 DNA sequence: TGTGCCAGCAGTGAGGTTGTCCCCGGGACTAGCGGGGGGGCCACAGATACGCAGTATTTT. The gene calls are TRBV6-1 and TRBJ2-3; 16 bases fit TRBD2. V lost 3 bases to trimming and J lost 2 bases; unmatched junction nucleotides: 11. Germline V lookup: CDR1 MNHNS, CDR2 SASEGT. This CDR3 is 20 amino acids long.

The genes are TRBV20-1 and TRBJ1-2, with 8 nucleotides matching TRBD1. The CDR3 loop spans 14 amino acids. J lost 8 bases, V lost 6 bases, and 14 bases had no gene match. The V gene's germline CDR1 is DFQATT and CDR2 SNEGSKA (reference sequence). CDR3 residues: CSALEGQVGGGYTF. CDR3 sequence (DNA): TGCAGTGCGCTCGAGGGACAGGTTGGAGGAGGCTACACCTTC.

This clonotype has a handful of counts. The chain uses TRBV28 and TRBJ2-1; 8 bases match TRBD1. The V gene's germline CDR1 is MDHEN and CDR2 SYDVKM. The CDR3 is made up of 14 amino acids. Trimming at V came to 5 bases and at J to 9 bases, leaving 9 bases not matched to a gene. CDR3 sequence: CASSHDRGASEQFF. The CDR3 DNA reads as TGTGCCAGCAGTCACGACAGGGGTGCAAGTGAGCAGTTCTTC.

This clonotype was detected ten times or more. CDR3 loop: CSAATARVYEQYF. In DNA, the CDR3 is TGCAGCGCCGCTACCGCCAGGGTGTACGAGCAGTACTTC. The V and J genes are TRBV29-1 and TRBJ2-7; TRBD1 might be the D (5 bases). V lost 7 bases and J lost 4, with 17 bases in between. Germline V gene data show CDR1 as SQVTM and CDR2 as ANQGSEA. CDR3 length: 13 residues.

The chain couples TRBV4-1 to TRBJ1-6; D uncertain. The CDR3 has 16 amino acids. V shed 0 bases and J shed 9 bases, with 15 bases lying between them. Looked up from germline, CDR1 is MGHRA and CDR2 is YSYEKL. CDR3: CASSQEVFVPGSPLHF. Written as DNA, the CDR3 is TGCGCCAGCAGCCAAGAAGTTTTTGTTCCCGGTTCACCCCTCCACTTT.

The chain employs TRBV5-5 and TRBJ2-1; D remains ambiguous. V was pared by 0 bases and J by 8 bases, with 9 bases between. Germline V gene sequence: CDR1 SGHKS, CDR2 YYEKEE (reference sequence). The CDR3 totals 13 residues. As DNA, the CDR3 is TGTGCCAGCAGCTTGGTGCAGGTCCATGAGCAGTTCTTC. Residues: CASSLVQVHEQFF. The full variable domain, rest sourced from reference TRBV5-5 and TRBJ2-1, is DAGVTQSPTHLIKTRGQQVTLRCSPISGHKSVSWYQQVLGQGPQFIFQYYEKEERGRGNFPDRFSARQFPNYSSELNVNALLLGDSALYLCASSLVQVHEQFFGPGTRLTVL.

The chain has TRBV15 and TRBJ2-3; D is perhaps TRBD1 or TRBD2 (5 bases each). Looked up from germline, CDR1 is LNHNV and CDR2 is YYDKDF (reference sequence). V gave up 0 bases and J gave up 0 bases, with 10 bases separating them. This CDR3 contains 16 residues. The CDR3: CATSREHGASTDTQYF. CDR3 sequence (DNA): TGTGCCACCAGCAGAGAACACGGGGCGAGCACAGATACGCAGTATTTT.

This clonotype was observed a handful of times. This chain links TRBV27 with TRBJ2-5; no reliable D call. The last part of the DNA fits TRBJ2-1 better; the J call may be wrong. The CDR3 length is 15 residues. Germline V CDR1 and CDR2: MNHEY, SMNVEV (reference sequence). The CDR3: CASSLSGNSQETQFF. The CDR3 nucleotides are TGTGCCAGCAGTTTATCTGGCAACTCCCAAGAGACCCAGTTCTTC.

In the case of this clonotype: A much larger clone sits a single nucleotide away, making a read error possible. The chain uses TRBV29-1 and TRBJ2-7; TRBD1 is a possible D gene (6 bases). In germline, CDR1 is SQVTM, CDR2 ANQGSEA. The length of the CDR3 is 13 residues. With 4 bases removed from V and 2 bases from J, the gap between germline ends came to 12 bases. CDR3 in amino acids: CSVVQGNTYEQYF. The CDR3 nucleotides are TGCAGCGTTGTACAGGGCAATACCTACGAGCAGTACTTC.